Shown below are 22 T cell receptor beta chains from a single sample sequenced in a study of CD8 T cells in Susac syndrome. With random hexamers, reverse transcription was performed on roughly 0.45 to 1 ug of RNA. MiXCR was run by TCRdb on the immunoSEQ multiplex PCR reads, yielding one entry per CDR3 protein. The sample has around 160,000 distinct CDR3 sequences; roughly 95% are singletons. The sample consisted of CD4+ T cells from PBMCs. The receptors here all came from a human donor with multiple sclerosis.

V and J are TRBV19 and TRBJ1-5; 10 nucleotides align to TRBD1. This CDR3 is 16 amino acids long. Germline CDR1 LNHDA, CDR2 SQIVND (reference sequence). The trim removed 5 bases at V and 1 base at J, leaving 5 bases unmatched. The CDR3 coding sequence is TGTGCCAGTAGTCCAAGACAGGGGGCCAGCAATCAGCCCCAGCATTTT. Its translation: CASSPRQGASNQPQHF.

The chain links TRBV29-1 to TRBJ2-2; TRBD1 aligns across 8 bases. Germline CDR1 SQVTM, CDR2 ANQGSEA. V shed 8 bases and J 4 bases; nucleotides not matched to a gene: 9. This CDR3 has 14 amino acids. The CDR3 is CSFTRTGITGELFF. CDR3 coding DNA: TGCAGCTTCACGAGGACAGGGATCACCGGGGAGCTGTTTTTT.

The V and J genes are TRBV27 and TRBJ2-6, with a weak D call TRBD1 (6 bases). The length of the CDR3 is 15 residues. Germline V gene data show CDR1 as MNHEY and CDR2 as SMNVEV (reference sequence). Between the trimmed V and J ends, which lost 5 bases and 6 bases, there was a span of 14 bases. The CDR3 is CASSQQGVAANVLTF. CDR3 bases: TGTGCCAGCAGTCAACAGGGCGTAGCGGCCAACGTCCTGACTTTC.

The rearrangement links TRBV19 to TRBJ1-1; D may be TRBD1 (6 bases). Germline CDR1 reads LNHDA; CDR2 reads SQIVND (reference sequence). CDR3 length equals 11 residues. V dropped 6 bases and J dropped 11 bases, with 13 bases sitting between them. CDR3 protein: CASREGETAFF. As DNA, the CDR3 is TGTGCCAGTAGGGAGGGGGAAACGGCTTTCTTT. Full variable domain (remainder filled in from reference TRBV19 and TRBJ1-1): DGGITQSPKYLFRKEGQNVTLSCEQNLNHDAMYWYRQDPGQGLRLIYYSQIVNDFQKGDIAEGYSVSREKKESFPLTVTSAQKNPTAFYLCASREGETAFFGQGTRLTVV.

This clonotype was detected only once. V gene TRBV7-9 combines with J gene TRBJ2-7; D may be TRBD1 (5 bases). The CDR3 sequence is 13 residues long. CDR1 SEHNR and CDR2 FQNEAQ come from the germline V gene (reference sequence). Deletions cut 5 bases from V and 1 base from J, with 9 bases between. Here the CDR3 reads CASSDSRSYEQYF. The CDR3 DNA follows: TGTGCCAGCAGCGACAGTCGTTCCTACGAGCAGTACTTC.

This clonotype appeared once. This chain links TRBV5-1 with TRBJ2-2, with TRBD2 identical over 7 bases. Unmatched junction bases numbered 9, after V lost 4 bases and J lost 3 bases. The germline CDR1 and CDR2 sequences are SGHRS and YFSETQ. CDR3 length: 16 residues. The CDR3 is CASSDAGGRDTGELFF. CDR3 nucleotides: TGCGCCAGCAGCGACGCCGGGGGGAGGGACACCGGGGAGCTGTTTTTT.

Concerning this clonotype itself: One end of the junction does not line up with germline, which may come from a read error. The CDR3 sequence: CASSLAERDRLDF. In DNA form, the CDR3 reads TGTGCCAGCAGTTTAGCAGAACGGGATCGGTTAGACTTC. The chain recombines TRBV28 with TRBJ2-7; D is possibly TRBD2 (5 bases). Germline V gene sequence: CDR1 MDHEN, CDR2 SYDVKM. The CDR3 length is 13 residues.

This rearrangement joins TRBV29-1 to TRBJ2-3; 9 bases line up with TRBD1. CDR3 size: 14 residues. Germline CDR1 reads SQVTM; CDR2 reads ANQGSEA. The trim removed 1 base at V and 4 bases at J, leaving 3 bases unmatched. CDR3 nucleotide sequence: TGCAGCGTTGAAGGGGGACAGGGTGCAGATACGCAGTATTTT. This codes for CSVEGGQGADTQYF.

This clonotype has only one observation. CDR3 DNA sequence: TGCGCCAGCAGTCGACGCACTAGGGCGGCCCAGCATTTT. Translated, it gives CASSRRTRAAQHF. The chain recombines TRBV23-1 with TRBJ1-5; D call uncertain. TRBV23-1 is filed as an ORF, its function uncertain. The CDR3 runs 13 residues. V was cut by 4 bases and J by 11 bases, with 15 bases left in between.

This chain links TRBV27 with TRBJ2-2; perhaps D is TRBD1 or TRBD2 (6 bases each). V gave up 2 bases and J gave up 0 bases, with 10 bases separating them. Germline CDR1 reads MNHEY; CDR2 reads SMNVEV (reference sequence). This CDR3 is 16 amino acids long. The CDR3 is CASSLGGPANTGELFF. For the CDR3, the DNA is TGTGCCAGCAGTTTAGGGGGGCCTGCGAACACCGGGGAGCTGTTTTTT.

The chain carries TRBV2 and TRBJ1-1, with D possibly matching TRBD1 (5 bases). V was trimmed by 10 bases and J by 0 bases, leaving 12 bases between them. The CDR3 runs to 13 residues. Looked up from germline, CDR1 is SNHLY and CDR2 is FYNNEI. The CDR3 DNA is TGTGCCACCCAGGGACCCATGAACACTGAAGCTTTCTTT. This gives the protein CATQGPMNTEAFF.

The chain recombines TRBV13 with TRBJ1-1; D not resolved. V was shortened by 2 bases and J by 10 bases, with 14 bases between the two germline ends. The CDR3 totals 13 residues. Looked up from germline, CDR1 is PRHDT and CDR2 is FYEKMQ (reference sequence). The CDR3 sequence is CASSLYLEQGAFF. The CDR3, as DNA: TGTGCCAGCAGCTTATACTTAGAACAAGGAGCTTTCTTT.

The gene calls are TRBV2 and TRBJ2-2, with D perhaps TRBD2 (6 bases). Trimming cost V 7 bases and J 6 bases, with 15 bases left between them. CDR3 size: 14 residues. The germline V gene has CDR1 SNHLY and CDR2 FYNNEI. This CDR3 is CASTSGTPAGELFF. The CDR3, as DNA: TGTGCCAGCACATCCGGGACTCCAGCCGGGGAGCTGTTTTTT.

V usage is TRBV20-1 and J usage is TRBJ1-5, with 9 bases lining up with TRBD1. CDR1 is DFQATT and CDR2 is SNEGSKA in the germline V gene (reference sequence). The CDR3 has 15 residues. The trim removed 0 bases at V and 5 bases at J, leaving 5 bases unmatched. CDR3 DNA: TGCAGTGCTAGAGAGGGACAGGGAAAGGATCAGCCCCAGCATTTT. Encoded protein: CSAREGQGKDQPQHF.

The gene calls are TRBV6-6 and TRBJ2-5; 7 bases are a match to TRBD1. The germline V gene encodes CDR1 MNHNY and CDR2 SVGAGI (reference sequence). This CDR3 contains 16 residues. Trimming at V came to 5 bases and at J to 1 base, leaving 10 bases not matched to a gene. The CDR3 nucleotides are TGTGCCAGCAGTGACTTATCCGGGACAGCCCAAGAGACCCAGTACTTC. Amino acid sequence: CASSDLSGTAQETQYF.

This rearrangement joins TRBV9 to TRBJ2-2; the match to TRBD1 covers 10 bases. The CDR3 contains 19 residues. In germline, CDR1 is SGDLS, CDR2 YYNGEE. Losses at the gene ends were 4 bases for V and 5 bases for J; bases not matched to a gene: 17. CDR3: CASSPQWGQGRLRTGELFF. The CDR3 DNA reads TGTGCCAGCAGCCCTCAGTGGGGACAGGGGCGGCTTCGGACCGGGGAGCTGTTTTTT. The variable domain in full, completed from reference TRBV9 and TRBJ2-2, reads DSGVTQTPKHLITATGQRVTLRCSPRSGDLSVYWYQQSLDQGLQFLIQYYNGEERAKGNILERFSAQQFPDLHSELNLSSLELGDSALYFCASSPQWGQGRLRTGELFFGEGSRLTVL.

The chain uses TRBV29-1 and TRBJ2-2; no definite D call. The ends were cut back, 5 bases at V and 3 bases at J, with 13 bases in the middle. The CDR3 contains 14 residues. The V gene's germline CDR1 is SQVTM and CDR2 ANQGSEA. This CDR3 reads CSVRWDRDTGELFF. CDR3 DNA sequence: TGCAGCGTTCGGTGGGATAGGGACACCGGGGAGCTGTTTTTT.

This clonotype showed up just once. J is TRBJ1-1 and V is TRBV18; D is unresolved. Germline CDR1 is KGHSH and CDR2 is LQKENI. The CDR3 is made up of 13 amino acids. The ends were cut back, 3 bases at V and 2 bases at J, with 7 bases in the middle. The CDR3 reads CASSPSENTEAFF. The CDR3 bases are TGTGCCAGCTCACCTTCGGAAAACACTGAAGCTTTCTTT.

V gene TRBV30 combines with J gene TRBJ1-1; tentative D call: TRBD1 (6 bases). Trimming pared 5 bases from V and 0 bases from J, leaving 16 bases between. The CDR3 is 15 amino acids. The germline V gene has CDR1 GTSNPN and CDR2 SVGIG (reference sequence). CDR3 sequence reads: CAWDKGGSMNTEAFF. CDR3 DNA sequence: TGTGCCTGGGATAAGGGGGGGAGCATGAACACTGAAGCTTTCTTT.

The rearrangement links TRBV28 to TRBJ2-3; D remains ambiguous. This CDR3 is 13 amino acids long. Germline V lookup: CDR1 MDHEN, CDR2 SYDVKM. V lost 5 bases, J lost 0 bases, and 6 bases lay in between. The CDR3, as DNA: TGTGCCAGCAGTCCCGCAAGCACAGATACGCAGTATTTT. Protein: CASSPASTDTQYF.

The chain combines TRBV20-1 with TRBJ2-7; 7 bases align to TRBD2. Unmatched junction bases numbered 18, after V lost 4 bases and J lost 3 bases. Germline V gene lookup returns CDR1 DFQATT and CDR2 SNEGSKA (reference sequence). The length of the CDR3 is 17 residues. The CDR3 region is CSATSLRAGATGYEQYF. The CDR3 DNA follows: TGCAGTGCTACTTCCCTACGGGCGGGAGCGACTGGCTACGAGCAGTACTTC.

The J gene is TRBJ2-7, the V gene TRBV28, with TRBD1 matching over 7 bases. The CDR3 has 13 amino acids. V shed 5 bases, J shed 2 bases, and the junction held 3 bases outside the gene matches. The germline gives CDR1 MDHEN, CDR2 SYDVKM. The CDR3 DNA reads TGTGCCAGCAGTCAACAGGGGACCTACGAGCAGTACTTC. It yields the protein CASSQQGTYEQYF. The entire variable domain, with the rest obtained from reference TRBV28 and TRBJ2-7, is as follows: DVKVTQSSRYLVKRTGEKVFLECVQDMDHENMFWYRQDPGLGLRLIYFSYDVKMKEKGDIPEGYSVSREKKERFSLILESASTNQTSMYLCASSQQGTYEQYFGPGTRLTVT.